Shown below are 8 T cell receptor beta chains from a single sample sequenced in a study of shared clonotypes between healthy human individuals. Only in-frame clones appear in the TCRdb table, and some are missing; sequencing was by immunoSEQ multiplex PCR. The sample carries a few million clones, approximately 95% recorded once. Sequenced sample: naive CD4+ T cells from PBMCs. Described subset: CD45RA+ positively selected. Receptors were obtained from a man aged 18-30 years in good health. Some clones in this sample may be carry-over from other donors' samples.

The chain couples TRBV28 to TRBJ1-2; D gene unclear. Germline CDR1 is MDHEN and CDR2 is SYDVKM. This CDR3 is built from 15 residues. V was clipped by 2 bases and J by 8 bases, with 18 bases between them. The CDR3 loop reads CASSLLDGLSGGYTF. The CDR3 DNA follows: TGTGCCAGCAGTTTACTCGATGGCCTCTCCGGCGGCTACACCTTC.

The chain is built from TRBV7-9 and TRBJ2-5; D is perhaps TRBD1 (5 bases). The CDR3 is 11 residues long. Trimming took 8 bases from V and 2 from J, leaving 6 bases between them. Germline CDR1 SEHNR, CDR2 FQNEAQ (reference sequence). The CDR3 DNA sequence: TGTGCCAGCGGGGCGCAAGAGACCCAGTACTTC. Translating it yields CASGAQETQYF.

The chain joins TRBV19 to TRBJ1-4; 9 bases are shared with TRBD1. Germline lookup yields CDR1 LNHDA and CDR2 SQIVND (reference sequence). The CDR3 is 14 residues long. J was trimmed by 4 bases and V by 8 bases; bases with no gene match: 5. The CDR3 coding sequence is TGTGCCAGTGAACCGGGACAGGGTAATGAAAAACTGTTTTTT. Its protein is CASEPGQGNEKLFF. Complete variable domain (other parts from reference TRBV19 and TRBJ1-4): DGGITQSPKYLFRKEGQNVTLSCEQNLNHDAMYWYRQDPGQGLRLIYYSQIVNDFQKGDIAEGYSVSREKKESFPLTVTSAQKNPTAFYLCASEPGQGNEKLFFGSGTQLSVL.

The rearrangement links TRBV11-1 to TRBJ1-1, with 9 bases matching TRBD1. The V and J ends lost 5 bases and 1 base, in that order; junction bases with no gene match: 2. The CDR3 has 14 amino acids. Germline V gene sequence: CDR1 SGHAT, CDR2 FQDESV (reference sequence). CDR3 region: CASSHRGRNTEAFF. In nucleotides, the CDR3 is TGTGCCAGCAGCCACAGGGGGCGGAACACTGAAGCTTTCTTT.

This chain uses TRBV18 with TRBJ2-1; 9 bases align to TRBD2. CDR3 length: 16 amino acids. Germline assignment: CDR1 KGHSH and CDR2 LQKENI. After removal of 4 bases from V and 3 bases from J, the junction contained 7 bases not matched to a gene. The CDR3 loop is CASSQSAGGIYNEQFF. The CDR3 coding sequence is TGTGCCAGCTCACAAAGCGCGGGGGGGATCTACAATGAGCAGTTCTTC.

The CDR3 sequence is CASSSSGRSTGELFF. CDR3 in DNA: TGTGCCAGCAGCTCAAGCGGGAGGTCCACCGGGGAGCTGTTTTTT. This chain links TRBV5-8 with TRBJ2-2; TRBD2 matches 9 bases. The CDR3 has 15 amino acids. The ends lost 3 bases at V and 4 bases at J; junction bases unmatched: 4. The germline V gene encodes CDR1 SGHTS and CDR2 YDEGEE.

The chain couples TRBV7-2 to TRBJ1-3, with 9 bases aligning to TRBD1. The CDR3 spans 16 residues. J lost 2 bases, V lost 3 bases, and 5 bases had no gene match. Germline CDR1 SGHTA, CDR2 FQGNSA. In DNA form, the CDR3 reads TGTGCCAGCAGCTTGAACAGGGGGCTTGCTGGAAACACCATATATTTT. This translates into CASSLNRGLAGNTIYF.

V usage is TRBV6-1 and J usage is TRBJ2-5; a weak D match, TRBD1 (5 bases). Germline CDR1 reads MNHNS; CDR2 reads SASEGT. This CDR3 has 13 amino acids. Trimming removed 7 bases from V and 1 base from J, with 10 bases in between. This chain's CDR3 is CASIHRSQETQYF. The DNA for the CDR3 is TGTGCCAGCATTCACAGGAGCCAAGAGACCCAGTACTTC.